These 13 T cell receptor beta chains were all obtained from the same sample, sequenced in a study of blood T cell repertoires in COVID-19. The table came from immunoSEQ multiplex PCR; TCRdb's copy has only in-frame clones and leaves some out. Of some 110,000 clones in the sample, over 75% were seen once. The specimen was peripheral blood. The receptors shown here come from a man in his fifties with acute or convalescent COVID-19.

V and J are TRBV29-1 and TRBJ2-5; D ambiguous. Germline CDR1 and CDR2: SQVTM and ANQGSEA. The CDR3 sequence is 11 residues long. The V gene lost 7 bases and the J gene lost 5 bases, with 11 bases spanning the gap. The CDR3 loop reads CSGAQWETQYF. CDR3 coding DNA: TGCAGCGGGGCCCAATGGGAGACCCAGTACTTC.

The CDR3 loop reads CASSLFGQPSSGNTIYF. CDR3 sequence (DNA): TGTGCCAGCAGTTTATTCGGACAGCCTTCCTCTGGAAACACCATATATTTT. V and J are TRBV27 and TRBJ1-3; possibly TRBD1 for D (6 bases). This CDR3 contains 17 residues. The V and J ends lost 1 base and 0 bases respectively, with 13 bases between them. Germline CDR1 reads MNHEY; CDR2 reads SMNVEV (reference sequence).

This rearrangement joins TRBV25-1 to TRBJ2-1; 10 positions match TRBD1. This CDR3 has 14 residues. CDR1 MGHDK and CDR2 SYGVNS come from the germline V gene. Trimming removed 6 bases from V and 7 bases from J; junction bases left unmatched: 6. The CDR3 loop reads CASSAQDRGNEQFF. CDR3 DNA sequence: TGTGCCAGCAGCGCGCAGGACAGGGGGAATGAGCAGTTCTTC.

The gene calls are TRBV5-6 and TRBJ1-4; D remains ambiguous. This CDR3 region has 14 residues. Per germline, CDR1 SGHDT and CDR2 YYEEEE. Deletions cut 4 bases from V and 0 bases from J, with 7 bases between. The CDR3 is CASSPTTTNEKLFF. The DNA of the CDR3 is TGTGCCAGCAGCCCGACAACAACTAATGAAAAACTGTTTTTT.

The V call is TRBV6-5, the J call TRBJ1-2, with 8 positions matching TRBD1. CDR1 and CDR2 from the germline V gene are MNHEY and SVGAGI. The CDR3 has 15 residues. Trimming at V came to 6 bases and at J to 8 bases, leaving 14 bases not matched to a gene. The CDR3 sequence: CASSRTPGQATGYTF. The CDR3 region has the DNA TGTGCCAGCAGCCGCACTCCGGGACAGGCAACGGGCTACACCTTC.

V and J are TRBV6-1 and TRBJ2-2; 9 positions match TRBD2. Germline V gene sequence: CDR1 MNHNS, CDR2 SASEGT. This CDR3 has 15 amino acids. V gave up 7 bases and J gave up 2 bases; unmatched junction bases: 5. CDR3 protein: CASKRLAANTGELFF. The DNA of the CDR3 is TGTGCCAGCAAACGACTAGCGGCAAACACCGGGGAGCTGTTTTTT.

This clone came up a few times. The chain combines TRBV9 with TRBJ1-2; tentatively, D is TRBD1 (5 bases). Germline V gene data show CDR1 as SGDLS and CDR2 as YYNGEE. The CDR3 runs 15 residues. V lost 0 bases and J 3 bases, leaving 12 bases between the germline ends. This CDR3 is CASSVAAGGDYGYTF. CDR3 DNA: TGTGCCAGCAGCGTAGCGGCCGGGGGGGACTATGGCTACACCTTC.

The chain carries TRBV30 and TRBJ1-5; TRBD1 agrees at 10 bases. Germline V gives CDR1 GTSNPN, CDR2 SVGIG (reference sequence). The CDR3 has 14 residues. The V gene end was trimmed by 3 bases and the J gene end by 5 bases; junction bases not matched to a gene: 4. The CDR3 DNA sequence: TGTGCCTGGAGCTACGGACAGGGGGATCAGCCCCAGCATTTT. Translated, it gives CAWSYGQGDQPQHF.

This clone was recorded once. V usage is TRBV19 and J usage is TRBJ2-7, with D maybe TRBD1 (5 bases). This CDR3 contains 13 residues. Trimming removed 3 bases at V and 3 bases at J, with 9 bases between. The germline V gene has CDR1 LNHDA and CDR2 SQIVND (reference sequence). The CDR3 DNA reads as TGTGCCAGTAGTATTGGCAGGGTCTACGAGCAGTACTTC. Its translation: CASSIGRVYEQYF.

The chain employs TRBV29-1 and TRBJ2-2; D might be TRBD2 (6 bases). The CDR3 runs 14 residues. Trimming took off 4 bases at V and 3 bases at J, with 12 bases between the two ends. Looked up from germline, CDR1 is SQVTM and CDR2 is ANQGSEA. The CDR3 nucleotides are TGCAGCGTTGGGGAGGAACCCCACACCGGGGAGCTGTTTTTT. Its protein product is CSVGEEPHTGELFF.

This clone came up once. The chain has TRBV27 and TRBJ1-2; no firm D call. V gave up 4 bases and J gave up 6 bases, with 15 bases separating them. Germline loops: CDR1 MNHEY, CDR2 SMNVEV (reference sequence). This CDR3 has 14 residues. As DNA, the CDR3 is TGTGCCAGCAGTTCTACGTCGTGGTCGGATGGCTACACCTTC. As protein: CASSSTSWSDGYTF.

The chain is built from TRBV6-5 and TRBJ1-5; no clear D gene. Per germline, CDR1 MNHEY and CDR2 SVGAGI. This CDR3 comprises 14 residues. V was shortened by 8 bases and J by 1 base, with 12 bases between the two germline ends. As DNA, the CDR3 is TGTGCCAGCCAGAAAAGGGAGAGCAATCAGCCCCAGCATTTT. As protein: CASQKRESNQPQHF.

This chain joins TRBV27 and TRBJ2-7; no firm D call. CDR1 MNHEY and CDR2 SMNVEV come from the germline V gene (reference sequence). This CDR3 has 13 amino acids. The V end lost 5 bases, the J end lost 3 bases, and 11 bases lay between the germline ends. CDR3 nucleotides: TGTGCCAGCAGTCCTTTCTCAGACTACGAGCAGTACTTC. Amino acid sequence: CASSPFSDYEQYF.